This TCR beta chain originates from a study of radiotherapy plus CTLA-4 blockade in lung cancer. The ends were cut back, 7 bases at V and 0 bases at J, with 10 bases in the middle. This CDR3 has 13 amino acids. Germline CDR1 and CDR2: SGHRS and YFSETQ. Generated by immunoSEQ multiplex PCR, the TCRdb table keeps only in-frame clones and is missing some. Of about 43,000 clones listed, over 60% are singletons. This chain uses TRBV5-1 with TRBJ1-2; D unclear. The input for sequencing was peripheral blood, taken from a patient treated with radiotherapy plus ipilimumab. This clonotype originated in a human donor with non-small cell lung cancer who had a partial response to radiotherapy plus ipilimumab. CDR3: CASGRETNYGYTF. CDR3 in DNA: TGCGCCAGCGGACGGGAAACTAACTATGGCTACACCTTC. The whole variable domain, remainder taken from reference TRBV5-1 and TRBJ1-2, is KAGVTQTPRYLIKTRGQQVTLSCSPISGHRSVSWYQQTPGQGLQFLFEYFSETQRNKGNFPGRFSGRQFSNSRSEMNVSTLELGDSALYLCASGRETNYGYTFGSGTRLTVV.